This T cell receptor (beta chain) was observed in a study of T cells after yellow fever vaccination. Study-wide points: Detected again after the booster were most primary-vaccination clones, at almost 97% CD4 and more than 70% CD8. Weaker in magnitude, the secondary response showed a faster peak on day 5 versus 15. There was a possibility that FACS-sorted repertoires contained abundant clonotypes contaminating from the bulk population.

This clonotype was counted between two and nine times. Its target is not known. Using its own MiXCR run on the 5' RACE reads, TCRdb lists one record per CDR3 protein. The sample carries over 100,000 distinct CDR3 sequences, 8.4% recorded once. The CDR3 is 14 amino acids. Trimming stripped 4 bases from V and 2 bases from J, with 12 bases between. Germline-derived CDR1 and CDR2 are SEHNR and FQNEAQ (reference sequence). This TCR was recovered from a man aged 25 to 40 who received the YFV17D yellow fever vaccine. The V gene is TRBV7-9, the J gene TRBJ2-7; tentatively, D is TRBD1 or TRBD2 (5 bases each). This material consisted of CD8+ T cells sorted from PBMCs, taken 45 days after the yellow fever booster vaccination. CDR3 in amino acids: CASSSSRQTYEQYF. CDR3 bases: TGTGCCAGCAGCTCTAGCCGACAGACCTACGAGCAGTACTTC.